The sequence of this T cell receptor beta chain was determined in a study of technical replicates of blood from several donors. The CDR3 spans 13 residues. The V gene lost 5 bases and the J gene lost 9 bases, with 17 bases spanning the gap. Germline V gives CDR1 LNHDA, CDR2 SQIVND (reference sequence). The data were produced by immunoSEQ multiplex PCR, yet TCRdb's version contains in-frame clones alone and is incomplete. The sample includes around 93,000 clones, just under 95% of them seen just once. Sequenced sample: T cells isolated from PBMCs. This receptor was taken from a human donor in good health. This chain uses TRBV19 with TRBJ2-7, with no clear D. The CDR3, as DNA: TGTGCCAGTAGTTTCCCGGAGAGTACCGCGCAGTACTTC. Its protein is CASSFPESTAQYF.